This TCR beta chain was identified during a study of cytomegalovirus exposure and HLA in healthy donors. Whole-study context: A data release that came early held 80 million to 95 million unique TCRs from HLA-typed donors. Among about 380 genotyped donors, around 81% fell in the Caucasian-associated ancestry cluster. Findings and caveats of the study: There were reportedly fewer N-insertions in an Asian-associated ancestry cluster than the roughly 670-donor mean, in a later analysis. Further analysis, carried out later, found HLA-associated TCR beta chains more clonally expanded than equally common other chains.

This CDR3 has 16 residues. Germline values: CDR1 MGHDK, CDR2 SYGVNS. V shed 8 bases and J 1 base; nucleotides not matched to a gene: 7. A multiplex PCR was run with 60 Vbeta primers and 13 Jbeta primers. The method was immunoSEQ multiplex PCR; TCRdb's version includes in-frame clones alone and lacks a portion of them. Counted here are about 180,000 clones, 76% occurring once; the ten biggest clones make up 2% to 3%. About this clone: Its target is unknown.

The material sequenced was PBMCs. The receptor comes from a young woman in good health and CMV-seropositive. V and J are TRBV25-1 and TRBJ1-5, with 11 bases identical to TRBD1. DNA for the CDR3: TGTGCCAGCGGCTGGACAGGGGGCGTCAGCAATCAGCCCCAGCATTTT. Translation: CASGWTGGVSNQPQHF.